The 28 T cell receptor beta chains listed next were all sequenced from one sample in a study of breast tumors, draining lymph nodes, adjacent tissues. TCRdb reanalysed the multiplex PCR reads using MiXCR and keeps one entry per CDR3 protein. Of some 150,000 distinct CDR3 sequences listed, 30% to 40% were seen once; the top ten hold 3% to 4%. Breast cancer patients provided tissue from their axillary draining lymph nodes. The sample consisted of axillary lymph node tissue. The receptor source for this set is a female donor with breast cancer. Some clones in this sample may be carry-over from other donors' samples.

This clonotype was observed at least ten times. The rearrangement links TRBV28 to TRBJ1-3; D ambiguous. The CDR3 runs 17 residues. The germline CDR1 and CDR2 sequences are MDHEN and SYDVKM. Trimming removed 5 bases at V and 0 bases at J, with 17 bases between. The CDR3 loop reads CASSDGLGYSSGNTIYF. The CDR3 bases are TGTGCCAGCAGTGACGGGTTAGGGTACTCCTCTGGAAACACCATATATTTT.

The table lists this clonotype with many counts. V is TRBV7-9 and J is TRBJ2-5; TRBD1 matches 7 bases. The V and J ends lost 3 bases and 5 bases, in that order; junction bases with no gene match: 9. This CDR3 contains 15 residues. Germline V gene lookup returns CDR1 SEHNR and CDR2 FQNEAQ (reference sequence). The CDR3 sequence: CASSFITGVRETQYF. The CDR3 DNA is TGTGCCAGCAGCTTCATTACAGGGGTGAGGGAGACCCAGTACTTC.

The chain combines TRBV28 with TRBJ1-5; possibly TRBD1 for D (5 bases). The V end lost 7 bases, the J end lost 5 bases, and 21 bases lay between the germline ends. Germline assignment: CDR1 MDHEN and CDR2 SYDVKM. This CDR3 has 16 amino acids. The CDR3 DNA reads as TGTGCCAGCACCAAGACGGCCGGGACGGCCTATCAGCCCCAGCATTTT. Its translation is CASTKTAGTAYQPQHF. Using reference TRBV28 and TRBJ1-5 for the parts outside the CDR3, the full variable domain is DVKVTQSSRYLVKRTGEKVFLECVQDMDHENMFWYRQDPGLGLRLIYFSYDVKMKEKGDIPEGYSVSREKKERFSLILESASTNQTSMYLCASTKTAGTAYQPQHFGDGTRLSIL.

This clonotype was recorded many times. This chain connects TRBV20-1 to TRBJ2-3; the D gene is possibly TRBD2 (5 bases). V lost 6 bases to trimming and J lost 3 bases, with 16 bases between them. Germline V gene lookup returns CDR1 DFQATT and CDR2 SNEGSKA (reference sequence). The CDR3 covers 14 residues. DNA for the CDR3: TGCAGTGCGTCTAGTGGGCCGGGGACAGATACGCAGTATTTT. Its translation is CSASSGPGTDTQYF.

This clonotype was recorded at least ten times. The chain has TRBV19 and TRBJ1-3; a possible D gene is TRBD1 (5 bases). Germline V CDR1 and CDR2: LNHDA, SQIVND (reference sequence). V lost 0 bases and J lost 7, with 13 bases in between. CDR3 size: 15 residues. Written as DNA, the CDR3 is TGTGCCAGTAGTATAGACCCGGGACCCGGGAACACCATATATTTT. It encodes CASSIDPGPGNTIYF. Supplemented by reference TRBV19 and TRBJ1-3, the full variable domain reads DGGITQSPKYLFRKEGQNVTLSCEQNLNHDAMYWYRQDPGQGLRLIYYSQIVNDFQKGDIAEGYSVSREKKESFPLTVTSAQKNPTAFYLCASSIDPGPGNTIYFGEGSWLTVV.

The V gene is TRBV11-2, the J gene TRBJ2-7; D gene uncertain. Trimming took 2 bases from V and 6 from J, leaving 17 bases between them. Germline V gene lookup returns CDR1 SGHAT and CDR2 FQNNGV. The CDR3 runs to 15 residues. The CDR3 spells CASSLLGSVAGEQYF. CDR3 coding DNA: TGTGCCAGCAGCTTATTGGGGTCAGTGGCCGGCGAGCAGTACTTC.

The chain couples TRBV20-1 to TRBJ1-2; 9 bases are a match to TRBD1. V was pared by 3 bases and J by 5 bases, with 4 bases of the junction left unmatched. Germline V gene sequence: CDR1 DFQATT, CDR2 SNEGSKA (reference sequence). The CDR3 sequence is 13 residues long. The CDR3 region is CSASPGTGYGYTF. Written as DNA, the CDR3 is TGCAGTGCTAGTCCGGGGACAGGGTATGGCTACACCTTC.

This clonotype came up many times. A read error may be the cause here, since a much bigger clone is one base away. The chain recombines TRBV20-1 with TRBJ2-7; 7 nucleotides align to TRBD2. The length of the CDR3 is 14 residues. The J segment lost 6 bases and the V segment lost 8 bases, leaving 16 bases of the junction unmatched. Germline CDR1 and CDR2: DFQATT and SNEGSKA (reference sequence). Here the CDR3 reads CSWTGGTVASEQYF. CDR3 sequence (DNA): TGCAGTTGGACCGGGGGGACGGTCGCCTCCGAGCAGTACTTC.

The chain's CDR3 is CASSPGVGTDTQYF. The CDR3 region has the DNA TGTGCCAGTAGTCCAGGGGTGGGAACAGATACGCAGTATTTT. The chain recombines TRBV19 with TRBJ2-3, with D possibly TRBD1 on 6 matching bases. V was pared by 5 bases and J by 3 bases, with 12 bases between. Per germline, CDR1 LNHDA and CDR2 SQIVND (reference sequence). The CDR3 has 14 amino acids.

This clonotype was counted at least ten times. A read error is possible here, since a much larger clone lies one base away. The V gene is TRBV5-1, the J gene TRBJ2-7, with 11 bases identical to TRBD2. In germline, CDR1 is SGHRS, CDR2 YFSETQ. This CDR3 is 13 amino acids long. The chain's CDR3 is CASSTSGSNDQYF. CDR3 nucleotide sequence: TGCGCCAGCAGCACTAGCGGGAGCAACGACCAGTACTTC.

The chain joins TRBV6-6 to TRBJ1-1; D might be TRBD1 (6 bases). In germline, CDR1 is MNHNY, CDR2 SVGAGI (reference sequence). V dropped 6 bases and J dropped 0 bases, with 11 bases sitting between them. There are 14 residues in the CDR3. The CDR3 protein is CASRRQGLNTEAFF. CDR3 coding DNA: TGTGCCAGCAGGCGGCAGGGGCTGAACACTGAAGCTTTCTTT.

This clonotype was detected ten times or more. The chain combines TRBV7-8 with TRBJ1-1; no firm D call. Trimming cost V 5 bases and J 2 bases, with 12 bases left between them. Germline V gene lookup returns CDR1 SGHVS and CDR2 FQNEAQ. The length of the CDR3 is 14 residues. CDR3 DNA: TGTGCCAGCAGCCTAGAGGTGACCAACACTGAAGCTTTCTTT. Translated, it gives CASSLEVTNTEAFF.

This clonotype appeared many times. The V call is TRBV18, the J call TRBJ1-5, with TRBD1 identical over 10 bases. Germline assignment: CDR1 KGHSH and CDR2 LQKENI. With V trimmed by 3 bases and J by 1 base, 9 bases remained unmatched. There are 18 residues in the CDR3. The CDR3 loop is CASSPTKTGQGSNQPQHF. The CDR3, as DNA: TGTGCCAGCTCACCTACAAAGACGGGACAGGGGAGCAATCAGCCCCAGCATTTT.

This chain uses TRBV6-2 or TRBV6-3 with TRBJ2-2; no clear D. The CDR3 is 11 amino acids. Trimming shortened V by 11 bases and J by 5 bases, and 9 bases separated the two germline ends. Germline lookup yields CDR1 MNHEY and CDR2 SVGEGT. The CDR3 here is CAASTTGELFF. The CDR3 bases are TGTGCCGCATCAACTACCGGGGAGCTGTTTTTT.

This clonotype showed up many times. The rearrangement uses TRBV9 and TRBJ2-7; D perhaps matches TRBD2 (5 bases). The V end was cut by 3 bases, the J end by 5 bases, with 6 bases between. The CDR3 has 11 residues. Germline CDR1 reads SGDLS; CDR2 reads YYNGEE. CDR3 nucleotides: TGTGCCAGCAGCGCGGAGGACGAGCAGTACTTC. Amino acids: CASSAEDEQYF.

This rearrangement joins TRBV2 to TRBJ2-7; TRBD1 is a possible D gene (6 bases). V was pared by 9 bases and J by 0 bases, with 18 bases between. Germline V lookup: CDR1 SNHLY, CDR2 FYNNEI. There are 15 residues in the CDR3. The CDR3 bases are TGTGCCAGTCGGTCAGGGCAGGGGTTCTCCTACGAGCAGTACTTC. Translation: CASRSGQGFSYEQYF. The whole variable domain, filled in from reference TRBV2 and TRBJ2-7, reads EPEVTQTPSHQVTQMGQEVILRCVPISNHLYFYWYRQILGQKVEFLVSFYNNEISEKSEIFDDQFSVERPDGSNFTLKIRSTKLEDSAMYFCASRSGQGFSYEQYFGPGTRLTVT.

Ten or more counts support this clonotype. This sequence joins TRBV6-2 or TRBV6-3 and TRBJ1-5; D might be TRBD1 (5 bases). V was shortened by 5 bases and J by 7 bases, with 18 bases between the two germline ends. The CDR3 is 15 residues long. Germline V CDR1 and CDR2: MNHEY, SVGEGT. CDR3 in DNA: TGTGCCAGCAGTCGGCCGACGGGGGGTTGGCAGCCCCAGCATTTT. Protein: CASSRPTGGWQPQHF.

Details on this clonotype: A read error may be the cause here, since a much bigger clone is one base away. Here the CDR3 reads CANSPGPGTSEQYF. CDR3 coding DNA: TGTGCCAACAGCCCCGGACCTGGTACGAGTGAGCAGTACTTC. J is TRBJ2-7 and V is TRBV5-6; D unclear. Per germline, CDR1 SGHDT and CDR2 YYEEEE. The CDR3 sequence is 14 residues long.

The J gene is TRBJ1-1, the V gene TRBV5-1, with D tentatively TRBD1 (6 bases). The CDR3 is 15 residues long. The V end was cut by 4 bases, the J end by 5 bases, with 18 bases between. Looked up from germline, CDR1 is SGHRS and CDR2 is YFSETQ. The CDR3 DNA reads TGCGCCAGCAGCCTTGTAGGGGGTCGGGAGACTGAAGCTTTCTTT. This codes for CASSLVGGRETEAFF.

Remarks on this clonotype: A much larger clone sits a single nucleotide away, making a read error possible. The V and J genes are TRBV9 and TRBJ2-1; D gene ambiguous. The CDR3 contains 15 residues. Per germline, CDR1 SGDLS and CDR2 YYNGEE. CDR3 coding DNA: TGTGCCAGCAGCGGAGGTTTGAGCTCCTACAATGAGCCGTTCTTC. Translation gives CASSGGLSSYNEPFF.

This clonotype was counted many times. The rearrangement uses TRBV28 and TRBJ1-5; weak D call: TRBD1 (6 bases). The CDR3 is 13 residues long. The ends were cut back, 7 bases at V and 6 bases at J, with 13 bases in the middle. The germline gives CDR1 MDHEN, CDR2 SYDVKM. This chain's CDR3 is CASNHRDGQPQHF. Written as DNA, the CDR3 is TGTGCCAGCAACCACAGGGATGGTCAGCCCCAGCATTTT. Variable domain in full (rest from reference TRBV28 and TRBJ1-5): DVKVTQSSRYLVKRTGEKVFLECVQDMDHENMFWYRQDPGLGLRLIYFSYDVKMKEKGDIPEGYSVSREKKERFSLILESASTNQTSMYLCASNHRDGQPQHFGDGTRLSIL.

This chain connects TRBV12-3 or TRBV12-4 to TRBJ2-5; D is tentatively TRBD1 or TRBD2 (5 bases each). The CDR3 contains 15 residues. V lost 5 bases, J lost 0 bases, and 13 bases lay in between. The CDR3 reads CASSPRGPHQETQYF. CDR3 in DNA: TGTGCCAGCAGTCCCCGGGGCCCACACCAAGAGACCCAGTACTTC.

V usage is TRBV29-1 and J usage is TRBJ2-1, with D hard to call. CDR3 length equals 12 residues. With 0 bases removed from V and 8 bases from J, the gap between germline ends came to 8 bases. Germline V gives CDR1 SQVTM, CDR2 ANQGSEA. The CDR3 DNA reads TGCAGCGTTGAAGACTATGGCGATGAGCAGTTCTTC. The encoded protein is CSVEDYGDEQFF.

The J gene is TRBJ2-4, the V gene TRBV19; 10 nucleotides align to TRBD1. Per the germline V gene, CDR1 is LNHDA and CDR2 is SQIVND (reference sequence). Trimming at V came to 4 bases and at J to 5 bases, leaving 5 bases not matched to a gene. The length of the CDR3 is 15 residues. The CDR3 bases are TGTGCCAGTAGTAACGGCGGGACAGGGGAAAACATTCAGTACTTC. Encoded protein: CASSNGGTGENIQYF.

In its sample, this clonotype was seen many times. V gene TRBV15 combines with J gene TRBJ2-7; 7 bases align to TRBD1. Trimming at V came to 1 base and at J to 5 bases, leaving 8 bases not matched to a gene. This CDR3 is built from 15 residues. Germline CDR1 reads LNHNV; CDR2 reads YYDKDF (reference sequence). The CDR3 region is CATSRGGQAGHEQYF. Here the CDR3 DNA reads TGTGCCACCAGCAGAGGTGGACAGGCCGGACACGAGCAGTACTTC.

To note about this clonotype: At one end the junction does not follow the germline gene, possibly because of a read error. V is TRBV12-5 and J is TRBJ2-6; D possibly uses TRBD1 or TRBD2 (5 bases each). CDR1 and CDR2 (germline): LGHNT, FRNRAP. The CDR3 is made up of 15 amino acids. CDR3 DNA: TGTGCTAGTGGCCCCGAGGTCTACGGGGCCAACGTCCAGACTTTC. Protein sequence: CASGPEVYGANVQTF.

This clonotype was observed many times. The CDR3 loop is CASGEGLAGVETQYF. The DNA for the CDR3 is TGTGCCAGCGGCGAGGGGCTAGCGGGAGTTGAGACCCAGTACTTC. This chain connects TRBV25-1 to TRBJ2-5, with 10 bases identical to TRBD2. V lost 8 bases, J lost 5 bases, and 11 bases stayed unmatched. The CDR3 is made up of 15 amino acids. CDR1 is MGHDK, CDR2 SYGVNS, per germline.

This clonotype was detected ten times or more. The CDR3 nucleotides read TGTGCCAGCTCACCCCAGACAGGGGGCAACGAGCAGTACTTC. Protein sequence: CASSPQTGGNEQYF. The chain joins TRBV18 to TRBJ2-7; 10 nucleotides align to TRBD1. The V gene end was trimmed by 3 bases and the J gene end by 5 bases; junction bases not matched to a gene: 4. This CDR3 region has 14 residues. CDR1 and CDR2 (germline): KGHSH, LQKENI. Variable domain in full (rest from reference TRBV18 and TRBJ2-7): NAGVMQNPRHLVRRRGQEARLRCSPMKGHSHVYWYRQLPEEGLKFMVYLQKENIIDESGMPKERFSAEFPKEGPSILRIQQVVRGDSAAYFCASSPQTGGNEQYFGPGTRLTVT.